The clone carrying this T cell receptor beta chain was counted at least ten times. The antigen remains unidentified. The V gene's germline CDR1 is SGHAT and CDR2 FQNNGV. The germline V and J ends were trimmed by 0 bases and 0 bases, with 6 bases remaining between them. CDR3 length: 14 residues. Recent acute infections and vaccinations were absent in the healthy HIV-negative adult donors. This sample is part of a study of shared clonotypes between healthy human individuals. Whole-study results and caveats: Genetic and exposure-history diversity was limited by the small donor number.

The material for each subset, its genomic DNA, was split evenly across several immunoSEQ plates. Measured with immunoSEQ multiplex PCR; TCRdb has only the in-frame clones, and not every one. The sample lists about 92,000 clones; less than 60% were seen once. Sequenced: PBMCs. This sequence originates from a woman in her thirties or forties in good health. Some clones in this sample may be carry-over from other donors' samples. The chain combines TRBV11-2 with TRBJ2-7; no definite D call. As DNA, the CDR3 is TGTGCCAGCAGCTTAGATTCACACTCCTACGAGCAGTACTTC. Translation gives CASSLDSHSYEQYF.